The 7 T cell receptor beta chains below were found in one sample sequenced in a study of T-cell reconstitution after alpha-beta-depleted transplantation in children. Unique molecular identifiers were incorporated into the prepared TCRbeta library. TCRdb re-derived calls from the PCR reads in MiXCR, one entry per CDR3 protein. Here the sample spans some 640,000 distinct CDR3 sequences, roughly 17% being singletons. Sequenced material: PBMCs from the stem cell graft donor, taken from the stem cell graft. These receptors all stem from a human donor who donated a stem cell graft to a child with acute myeloid leukemia.

This clonotype has at least ten counts. The J gene is TRBJ2-1, the V gene TRBV13; 15 nucleotides align to TRBD2. The germline V gene encodes CDR1 PRHDT and CDR2 FYEKMQ (reference sequence). This CDR3 is 15 amino acids long. Trimming took 5 bases from V and 9 from J; bases not matched to a gene: 5. The CDR3 reads CASSRWTSGGGEQFF. The CDR3 DNA reads as TGTGCCAGCAGCCGGTGGACTAGCGGGGGGGGTGAGCAGTTCTTC.

The genes are TRBV30 and TRBJ2-6; D is ambiguous. Germline CDR1 is GTSNPN and CDR2 is SVGIG (reference sequence). The CDR3 runs 14 residues. With 5 bases removed from V and 8 bases from J, the gap between germline ends came to 16 bases. The CDR3 region is CAWAASARTNVLTF. As DNA, the CDR3 is TGTGCCTGGGCGGCCTCAGCTCGGACCAACGTCCTGACTTTC.

This clonotype was recorded at least ten times. This sequence joins TRBV20-1 and TRBJ2-7; 11 positions agree with TRBD2. The CDR3 is 15 amino acids. Looked up from germline, CDR1 is DFQATT and CDR2 is SNEGSKA (reference sequence). Trimming at V came to 5 bases and at J to 3 bases, leaving 9 bases not matched to a gene. CDR3 in amino acids: CSADSGTSGDYEQYV. Here the CDR3 DNA reads TGCAGTGCTGACTCCGGGACTAGCGGAGACTACGAGCAGTACGTC.

In its sample, this clonotype was seen once. The junction departs from germline at one end; a sequencing error may be responsible. The chain joins TRBV20-1 to TRBJ2-1; TRBD2 aligns across 16 bases. Germline loops: CDR1 DFQATT, CDR2 SNEGSKA (reference sequence). This CDR3 spans 16 amino acids. In nucleotides, the CDR3 is TGCTGTGCTACCCCGGGACTAGCGGGGGGGCGCAATGAGCAGTTCTTC. Protein product: CCATPGLAGGRNEQFF.

The V call is TRBV7-9, the J call TRBJ2-7; 9 bases align to TRBD1. The CDR3 is made up of 14 amino acids. CDR1 is SEHNR, CDR2 FQNEAQ, per germline (reference sequence). Trimming removed 4 bases from V and 4 bases from J; junction bases left unmatched: 5. CDR3 in DNA: TGTGCCAGCAGCTCGGGGACAGGGATATACGAGCAGTACGTC. It is translated as CASSSGTGIYEQYV.

The rearrangement joins TRBV20-1 to TRBJ2-2, with 8 positions matching TRBD2. Losses at the gene ends were 1 base for V and 13 bases for J; bases not matched to a gene: 23. In germline, CDR1 is DFQATT, CDR2 SNEGSKA (reference sequence). CDR3 length: 18 amino acids. The CDR3 sequence is CSARASSRLSGAPMGLFF. CDR3 sequence (DNA): TGCAGTGCTAGAGCTAGCAGTAGGCTTAGCGGGGCCCCCATGGGGCTGTTTTTT.

This chain joins TRBV20-1 and TRBJ1-2; weak D call: TRBD1 (6 bases). Between the trimmed V and J ends, which lost 0 bases and 4 bases, there was a span of 9 bases. This CDR3 region has 13 residues. CDR1 is DFQATT, CDR2 SNEGSKA, per germline (reference sequence). CDR3 nucleotides: TGCAGTGCTAGAGATGGACAGATCTATGGCTACACCTTC. It yields the protein CSARDGQIYGYTF.